One and the same sample provided the 13 T cell receptor beta chains below, sequenced in a study of molecular identifiers for immune sequencing clone quantification. TCRdb reprocessed the PCR reads with MiXCR, giving one entry per CDR3 protein. The top ten hold about 1.1% of the sample, which has around 43,000 distinct CDR3 sequences, under 25% seen once. The sequencing input was naive CD8+ T cells from blood, with Jurkat cell RNA spiked in. Subset of the sample: FACS-sorted CD8+CD4-CCR7+CD45RA+ naive T cells. The origin of the receptors is a human donor in good health. Some libraries in this study had Jurkat cell RNA spiked in.

This clonotype was seen ten or more times. CDR3 protein: CASSDTSTPYEQYF. The CDR3 DNA reads TGTGCCAGCTCAGATACTAGTACCCCCTACGAGCAGTACTTC. J is TRBJ2-7 and V is TRBV18; D is possibly TRBD2 (5 bases). Trimming pared 5 bases from V and 2 bases from J, leaving 13 bases between. The CDR3 length is 14 residues. Germline-derived CDR1 and CDR2 are KGHSH and LQKENI.

This clonotype was seen at least ten times. V and J are TRBV6-2 or TRBV6-3 and TRBJ1-5, with a tentative D call TRBD1 (6 bases). The CDR3 totals 13 residues. V was trimmed by 6 bases and J by 6 bases, leaving 12 bases between them. In germline, CDR1 is MNHEY, CDR2 SVGEGT. CDR3 DNA sequence: TGTGCCAGCAGAGACCAGGGGACTCAGCCCCAGCATTTT. Its translation is CASRDQGTQPQHF.

This clonotype was observed at least ten times. V gene TRBV11-2 combines with J gene TRBJ2-7; 7 bases are a match to TRBD1. J was trimmed by 0 bases and V by 4 bases; bases with no gene match: 9. Germline CDR1 is SGHAT and CDR2 is FQNNGV. This CDR3 is 16 amino acids long. The DNA of the CDR3 is TGTGCCAGCAGCTATTTAGACAGGGCGAGCTCCTACGAGCAGTACTTC. It is translated as CASSYLDRASSYEQYF.

For the CDR3, the DNA is TGCGCCAGCAGCTTGGCCAGGTTGAACACTGAAGCTTTCTTT. Amino acids: CASSLARLNTEAFF. This chain uses TRBV5-1 with TRBJ1-1; D call uncertain. Germline V lookup: CDR1 SGHRS, CDR2 YFSETQ. V was trimmed by 0 bases and J by 0 bases, leaving 6 bases between them. The CDR3 loop spans 14 amino acids. Full variable domain (rest looked up from reference TRBV5-1 and TRBJ1-1): KAGVTQTPRYLIKTRGQQVTLSCSPISGHRSVSWYQQTPGQGLQFLFEYFSETQRNKGNFPGRFSGRQFSNSRSEMNVSTLELGDSALYLCASSLARLNTEAFFGQGTRLTVV.

This clonotype was recorded at least ten times. The chain uses TRBV6-2 or TRBV6-3 and TRBJ1-1; D gene uncertain. Germline values: CDR1 MNHEY, CDR2 SVGEGT. V lost 5 bases, J lost 0 bases, and 4 bases lay in between. The CDR3 length is 12 residues. CDR3 sequence reads: CASSPVNTEAFF. The CDR3 bases are TGTGCCAGCAGTCCGGTGAACACTGAAGCTTTCTTT.

There are many counts of this clonotype. The V gene is TRBV19, the J gene TRBJ1-2, with no clear D. The CDR3 extends over 15 amino acids. The germline V and J ends were trimmed by 6 bases and 2 bases, with 16 bases remaining between them. Germline lookup yields CDR1 LNHDA and CDR2 SQIVND (reference sequence). In DNA form, the CDR3 reads TGTGCCAGTAGCCTTACCCCGGACCGAAACTATGGCTACACCTTC. Amino acid sequence: CASSLTPDRNYGYTF.

The chain employs TRBV29-1 and TRBJ2-2, with D unclear. The CDR3 loop spans 12 amino acids. Trimming shortened V by 5 bases and J by 0 bases, and 4 bases separated the two germline ends. Germline CDR1 is SQVTM and CDR2 is ANQGSEA. This CDR3 is CSVFANTGELFF. The CDR3, as DNA: TGCAGCGTTTTTGCGAACACCGGGGAGCTGTTTTTT.

This clonotype occurred many times. This sequence joins TRBV7-3 and TRBJ2-3; possibly TRBD2 for D (5 bases). The germline CDR1 and CDR2 sequences are SGHTA and FQGTGA. The length of the CDR3 is 13 residues. Trimming removed 4 bases from V and 2 bases from J, with 7 bases in between. The DNA of the CDR3 is TGTGCCAGCAGCTCGGACTCCACAGATACGCAGTATTTT. Protein: CASSSDSTDTQYF.

By proportion, this clonotype is medium-sized (0.01 to 0.1%). The rearrangement uses TRBV28 and TRBJ2-3, with D possibly being TRBD1 (5 bases). Looked up from germline, CDR1 is MDHEN and CDR2 is SYDVKM. CDR3 length: 15 amino acids. The V end lost 4 bases, the J end lost 6 bases, and 17 bases lay between the germline ends. The CDR3 sequence: CASSSHRAPGDTQYF. CDR3 nucleotide sequence: TGTGCCAGCAGTTCACACCGGGCCCCAGGGGATACGCAGTATTTT.

This clonotype was observed many times. The genes are TRBV29-1 and TRBJ1-1, with a tentative D call TRBD1 (5 bases). The germline CDR1 and CDR2 sequences are SQVTM and ANQGSEA. The V end was cut by 2 bases, the J end by 4 bases, with 11 bases between. The CDR3 contains 13 residues. The CDR3 DNA reads as TGCAGCGTTGAAAAGACAGTGGGCACTGAAGCTTTCTTT. Translation gives CSVEKTVGTEAFF.

This clonotype was found many times. The chain employs TRBV12-3 or TRBV12-4 and TRBJ2-3; D gene unclear. V was cut by 3 bases and J by 6 bases, with 10 bases left in between. The CDR3 sequence is 13 residues long. As DNA, the CDR3 is TGTGCCAGCAGTTTTTACATAGGGGATACGCAGTATTTT. Translated, it gives CASSFYIGDTQYF.

This clonotype was observed many times. The V and J genes are TRBV5-4 and TRBJ2-7, with D possibly called TRBD1 or TRBD2 (6 bases each). The V and J ends lost 4 bases and 5 bases respectively, with 13 bases between them. CDR3 length: 13 amino acids. In germline, CDR1 is SGHNT, CDR2 YYREEE (reference sequence). CDR3 nucleotides: TGTGCCAGCAGCCCGGGGGCTGGTAACGAGCAGTACTTC. It is translated as CASSPGAGNEQYF. The whole variable domain, remainder taken from reference TRBV5-4 and TRBJ2-7, is ETGVTQSPTHLIKTRGQQVTLRCSSQSGHNTVSWYQQALGQGPQFIFQYYREEENGRGNFPPRFSGLQFPNYSSELNVNALELDDSALYLCASSPGAGNEQYFGPGTRLTVT.

This clonotype was seen repeatedly, ten times or more. This sequence joins TRBV29-1 and TRBJ2-2, with D hard to call. The CDR3 runs to 17 residues. Deletions cut 0 bases from V and 0 bases from J, with 14 bases between. Germline CDR1 is SQVTM and CDR2 is ANQGSEA. The CDR3 protein is CSVEEGGSGSNTGELFF. CDR3 DNA sequence: TGCAGCGTTGAAGAAGGTGGATCCGGGTCGAACACCGGGGAGCTGTTTTTT.